This T cell receptor (beta chain) stems from a study of beta chain features in type 1 diabetes. V gave up 7 bases and J gave up 2 bases, with 17 bases separating them. Germline V gene sequence: CDR1 MDHEN, CDR2 SYDVKM. The CDR3 covers 15 residues. The whole isolated RNA underwent reverse transcription, so sequencing captured expressed TCRB transcripts. Clones were read by immunoSEQ multiplex PCR, and TCRdb kept only the in-frame ones, dropping some. The sample carries 300,000 to 350,000 clones, 13% recorded once. Study findings and constraints: All four CD4+ subsets of Type 1 diabetes patients contained TCRB CDR3s that were moderately but significantly shorter. Reduced insertions and increased deletions marked VDJ junctions in type 1 diabetes patients.

About this clone itself: Its antigen is not known.

The sample taken for sequencing was naive CD4+ T cells from blood. This receptor was taken from a woman aged 18-29 years with type 1 diabetes. V usage is TRBV28 and J usage is TRBJ2-5; D might be TRBD2 (5 bases). The CDR3 sequence is CASTEGSGSQETQYF. CDR3 in DNA: TGTGCCAGCACCGAAGGGAGCGGATCTCAAGAGACCCAGTACTTC. Full variable domain (missing parts from reference TRBV28 and TRBJ2-5): DVKVTQSSRYLVKRTGEKVFLECVQDMDHENMFWYRQDPGLGLRLIYFSYDVKMKEKGDIPEGYSVSREKKERFSLILESASTNQTSMYLCASTEGSGSQETQYFGPGTRLLVL.